The subject of this entry is one T cell receptor (beta chain). The sample comes from a study of blood T cell repertoires in COVID-19. In the authors' methods: Researchers report that nucleated cell counts were estimated from reference gene primer amplification. TCRdb's copy holds only in-frame clones and misses some; the assay was immunoSEQ multiplex PCR. The D gene and trimming were derived from the DNA, and the V and J assignments and clone size from that table. The sample carries approximately 72,000 clones, more than 75% recorded once. The germline V gene encodes CDR1 SGHRS and CDR2 YFSETQ. V lost 0 bases and J lost 0, with 13 bases in between. The CDR3 runs 17 residues.

This sequence originates from an older woman with acute or convalescent COVID-19. V is TRBV5-1 and J is TRBJ2-1; D perhaps matches TRBD2 (5 bases). Source material: peripheral blood. This CDR3 reads CASSLARGLSSYNEQFF. In DNA form, the CDR3 reads TGCGCCAGCAGCTTGGCCCGGGGTCTCAGCTCCTACAATGAGCAGTTCTTC.